Shown below are 3 T cell receptor beta chains from a single sample sequenced in a study of blood T cell repertoires in COVID-19. Assay used: immunoSEQ multiplex PCR; TCRdb lists only in-frame clones, some missing. The sample includes around 68,000 clones, roughly 91% of them seen just once. The specimen sequenced was peripheral blood. These receptors were collected from a human donor in a cohort sampled during active COVID-19.

As for this clone: Other DNA variants within this sample encode the same CDR3. This chain connects TRBV6-5 to TRBJ1-1; 9 bases map to TRBD1. The CDR3 sequence is 13 residues long. The junction had 2 bases not matched to a gene; V was cut back by 6 bases and J by 3 bases. Germline CDR1 and CDR2: MNHEY and SVGAGI. The CDR3 here is CASSRDRDTEAFF. The CDR3, as DNA: TGTGCCAGCAGCCGGGACAGGGACACTGAAGCTTTCTTT.

V gene TRBV7-8 combines with J gene TRBJ2-1, with D perhaps matching TRBD1 (6 bases). The CDR3 runs to 19 residues. The germline V gene has CDR1 SGHVS and CDR2 FQNEAQ. The V gene lost 5 bases and the J gene lost 6 bases, with 29 bases spanning the gap. In DNA form, the CDR3 reads TGTGCCAGCAGCCCCCACGGCCGTCGTTCTCGAGGGGACATCAATGAGCAGTTCTTC. Its translation is CASSPHGRRSRGDINEQFF. Full variable domain (outside the CDR3, taken from reference TRBV7-8 and TRBJ2-1): GAGVSQSPRYKVAKRGQDVALRCDPISGHVSLFWYQQALGQGPEFLTYFQNEAQLDKSGLPSDRFFAERPEGSVSTLKIQRTQQEDSAVYLCASSPHGRRSRGDINEQFFGPGTRLTVL.

This chain uses TRBV5-1 with TRBJ2-1, with 7 nucleotides matching TRBD2. Germline CDR1 and CDR2: SGHRS and YFSETQ. The CDR3 is 17 amino acids. J gave up 3 bases and V 3 bases, and 12 bases lay outside the gene matches. The CDR3 sequence: CASSSGGVAGFYNEQFF. In nucleotides, the CDR3 is TGCGCCAGCAGCTCCGGAGGGGTAGCGGGCTTCTACAATGAGCAGTTCTTC. The full variable domain, its missing parts supplied by reference TRBV5-1 and TRBJ2-1, is KAGVTQTPRYLIKTRGQQVTLSCSPISGHRSVSWYQQTPGQGLQFLFEYFSETQRNKGNFPGRFSGRQFSNSRSEMNVSTLELGDSALYLCASSSGGVAGFYNEQFFGPGTRLTVL.